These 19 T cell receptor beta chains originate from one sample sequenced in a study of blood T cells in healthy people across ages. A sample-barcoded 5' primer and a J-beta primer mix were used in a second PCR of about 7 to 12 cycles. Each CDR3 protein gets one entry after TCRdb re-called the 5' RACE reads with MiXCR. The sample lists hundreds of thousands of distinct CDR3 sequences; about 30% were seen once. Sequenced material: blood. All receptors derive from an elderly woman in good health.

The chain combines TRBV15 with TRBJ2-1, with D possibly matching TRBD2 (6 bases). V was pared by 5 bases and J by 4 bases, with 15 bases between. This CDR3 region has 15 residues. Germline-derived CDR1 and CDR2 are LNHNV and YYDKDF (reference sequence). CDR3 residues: CATSFSGTPYNEQFF. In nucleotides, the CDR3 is TGTGCCACCAGCTTTAGCGGAACCCCATACAATGAGCAGTTCTTC.

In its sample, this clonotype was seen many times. CDR3 in amino acids: CASRDGGTGYTF. The CDR3 bases are TGTGCCAGCAGAGACGGGGGAACCGGCTACACCTTC. The chain recombines TRBV6-5 with TRBJ1-2, with D perhaps matching TRBD1 (5 bases). This CDR3 has 12 residues. The V end lost 6 bases, the J end lost 8 bases, and 13 bases lay between the germline ends. Germline values: CDR1 MNHEY, CDR2 SVGAGI.

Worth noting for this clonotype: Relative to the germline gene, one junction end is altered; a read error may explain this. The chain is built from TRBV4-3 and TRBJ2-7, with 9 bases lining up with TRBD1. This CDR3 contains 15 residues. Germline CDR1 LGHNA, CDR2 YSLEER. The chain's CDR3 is CASSPGQGTTYGQYF. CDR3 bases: TGCGCCAGCAGTCCGGGACAGGGTACCACCTACGGGCAGTACTTC.

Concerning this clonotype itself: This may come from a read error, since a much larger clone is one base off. CDR3 sequence reads: CASSAGQNTGELFF. CDR3 in DNA: TGCGCCAGCAGCGCCGGACAGAACACCGGGGAGCTGTTTTTT. This chain links TRBV5-1 with TRBJ2-2; D might be TRBD1 (5 bases). Per the germline V gene, CDR1 is SGHRS and CDR2 is YFSETQ. Trimming left V 4 bases short and J 1 base short, with 8 bases between. This CDR3 has 14 residues.

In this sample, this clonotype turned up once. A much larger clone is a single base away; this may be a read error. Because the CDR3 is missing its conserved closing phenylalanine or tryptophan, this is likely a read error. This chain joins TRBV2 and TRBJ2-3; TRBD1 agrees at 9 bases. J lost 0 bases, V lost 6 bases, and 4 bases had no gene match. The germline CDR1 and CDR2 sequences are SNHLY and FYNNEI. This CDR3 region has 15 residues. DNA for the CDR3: TGTGCCAGCAGAAGACAGGGGGTCAGCACAGATACGCAGTATTTG. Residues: CASRRQGVSTDTQYL.

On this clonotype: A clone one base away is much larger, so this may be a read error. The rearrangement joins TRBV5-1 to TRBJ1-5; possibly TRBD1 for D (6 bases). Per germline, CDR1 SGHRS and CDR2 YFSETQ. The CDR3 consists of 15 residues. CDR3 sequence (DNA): TGCGCCAGCAGCTTGACAACAGGGTTGGGTCAGCCCCGGCATTTT. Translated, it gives CASSLTTGLGQPRHF.

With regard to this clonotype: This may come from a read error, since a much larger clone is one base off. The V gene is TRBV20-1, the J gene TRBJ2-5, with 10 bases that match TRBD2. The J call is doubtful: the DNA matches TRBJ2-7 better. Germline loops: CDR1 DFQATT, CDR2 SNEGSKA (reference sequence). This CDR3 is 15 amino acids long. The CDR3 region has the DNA TGCAGTGCTAGAGGTTTAGCGGGGGGTTGCGACGAGCAGTACTTC. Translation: CSARGLAGGCDEQYF.

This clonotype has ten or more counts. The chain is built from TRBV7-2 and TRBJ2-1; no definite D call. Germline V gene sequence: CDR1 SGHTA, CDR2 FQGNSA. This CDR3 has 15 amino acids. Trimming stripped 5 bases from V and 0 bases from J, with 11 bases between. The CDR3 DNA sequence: TGTGCCAGCAGCCCGCTCCCGAGCTCCTACAATGAGCAGTTCTTC. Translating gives CASSPLPSSYNEQFF.

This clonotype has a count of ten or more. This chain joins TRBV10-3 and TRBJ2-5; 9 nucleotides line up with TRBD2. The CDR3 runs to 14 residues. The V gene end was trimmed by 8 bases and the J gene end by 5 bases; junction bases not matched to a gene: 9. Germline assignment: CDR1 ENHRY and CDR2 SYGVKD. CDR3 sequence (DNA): TGTGCCATCGCTCCTAGCGGGGACGGGGAGACCCAGTACTTC. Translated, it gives CAIAPSGDGETQYF.

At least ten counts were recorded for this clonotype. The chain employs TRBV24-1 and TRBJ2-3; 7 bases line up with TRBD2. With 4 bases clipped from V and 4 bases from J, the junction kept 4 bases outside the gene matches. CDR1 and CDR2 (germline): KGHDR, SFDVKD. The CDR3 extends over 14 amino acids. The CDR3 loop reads CATSEGGRADTQYF. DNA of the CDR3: TGTGCCACCAGTGAGGGGGGGAGAGCAGATACGCAGTATTTT.

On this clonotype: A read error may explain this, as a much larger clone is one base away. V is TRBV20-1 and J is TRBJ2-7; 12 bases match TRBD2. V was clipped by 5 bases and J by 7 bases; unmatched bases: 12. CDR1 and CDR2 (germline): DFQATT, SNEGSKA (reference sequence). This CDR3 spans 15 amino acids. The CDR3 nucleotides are TGCAGTGCTCTTCTTACTAGCGGGGGGTTCAAAGAGCAGTACTTC. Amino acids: CSALLTSGGFKEQYF.

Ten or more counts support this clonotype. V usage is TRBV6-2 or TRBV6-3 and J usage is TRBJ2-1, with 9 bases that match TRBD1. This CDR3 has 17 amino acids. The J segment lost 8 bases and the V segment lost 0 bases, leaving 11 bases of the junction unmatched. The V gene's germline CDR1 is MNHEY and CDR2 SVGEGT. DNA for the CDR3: TGTGCCAGCAGTTACTCCCTCCCGGGACAGGGAAATGATGAGCAGTTCTTC. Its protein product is CASSYSLPGQGNDEQFF.

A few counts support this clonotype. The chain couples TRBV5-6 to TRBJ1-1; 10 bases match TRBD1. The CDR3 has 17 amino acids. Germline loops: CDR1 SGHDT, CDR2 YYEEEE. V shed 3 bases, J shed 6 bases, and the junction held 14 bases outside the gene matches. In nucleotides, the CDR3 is TGTGCCAGCAGCTCACTAAGACAGGGGGCGCGATCCTCTGAAGCTTTCTTT. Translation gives CASSSLRQGARSSEAFF.

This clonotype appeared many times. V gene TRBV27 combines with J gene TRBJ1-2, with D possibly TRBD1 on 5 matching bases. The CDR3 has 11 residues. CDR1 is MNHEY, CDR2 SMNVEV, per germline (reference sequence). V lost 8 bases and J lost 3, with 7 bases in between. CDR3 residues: CASGTDYGYTF. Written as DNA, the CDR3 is TGTGCCAGCGGGACTGACTATGGCTACACCTTC.

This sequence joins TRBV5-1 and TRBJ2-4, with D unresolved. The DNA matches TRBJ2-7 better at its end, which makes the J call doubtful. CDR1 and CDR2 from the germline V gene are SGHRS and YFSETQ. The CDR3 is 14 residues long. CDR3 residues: CASSLAAGFYEQYF. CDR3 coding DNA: TGCGCCAGCAGCTTGGCCGCCGGGTTCTACGAGCAGTACTTC.

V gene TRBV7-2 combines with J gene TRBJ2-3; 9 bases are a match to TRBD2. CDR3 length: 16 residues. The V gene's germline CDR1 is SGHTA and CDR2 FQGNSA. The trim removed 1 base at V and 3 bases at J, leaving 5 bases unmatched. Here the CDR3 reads CASSLVVAGGTDTQYF. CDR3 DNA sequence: TGTGCCAGCAGCTTAGTGGTGGCGGGGGGGACAGATACGCAGTATTTT. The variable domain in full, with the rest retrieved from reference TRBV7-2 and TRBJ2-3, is GAGVSQSPSNKVTEKGKDVELRCDPISGHTALYWYRQSLGQGLEFLIYFQGNSAPDKSGLPSDRFSAERTGGSVSTLTIQRTQQEDSAVYLCASSLVVAGGTDTQYFGPGTRLTVL.

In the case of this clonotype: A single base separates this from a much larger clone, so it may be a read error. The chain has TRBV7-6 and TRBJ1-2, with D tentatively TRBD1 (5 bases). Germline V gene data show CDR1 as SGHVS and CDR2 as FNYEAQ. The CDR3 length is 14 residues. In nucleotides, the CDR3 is TGTGCCTGCAGCTTAGGACCCAGGGTCTATGGCTACACCTTC. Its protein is CACSLGPRVYGYTF.

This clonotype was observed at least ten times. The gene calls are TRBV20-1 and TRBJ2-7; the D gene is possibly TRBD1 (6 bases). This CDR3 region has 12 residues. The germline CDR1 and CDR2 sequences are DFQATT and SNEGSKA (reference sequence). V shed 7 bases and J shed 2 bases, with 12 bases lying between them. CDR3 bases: TGCAGTGTCCTTCAGGGGCCCTACGAGCAGTACTTC. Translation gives CSVLQGPYEQYF.

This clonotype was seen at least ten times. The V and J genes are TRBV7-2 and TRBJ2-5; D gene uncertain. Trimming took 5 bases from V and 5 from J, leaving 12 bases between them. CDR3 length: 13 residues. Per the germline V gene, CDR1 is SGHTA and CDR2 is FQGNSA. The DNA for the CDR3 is TGTGCCAGCAGCGCTAAAAGGACCGAGACCCAGTACTTC. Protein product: CASSAKRTETQYF. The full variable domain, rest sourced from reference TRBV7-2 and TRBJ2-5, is GAGVSQSPSNKVTEKGKDVELRCDPISGHTALYWYRQSLGQGLEFLIYFQGNSAPDKSGLPSDRFSAERTGGSVSTLTIQRTQQEDSAVYLCASSAKRTETQYFGPGTRLLVL.